The 4 T cell receptor beta chains listed next were all sequenced from one sample in a study of cytomegalovirus exposure and HLA in healthy donors. The PCR contained 60 Vbeta and 13 Jbeta primers. The table came from immunoSEQ multiplex PCR; TCRdb's copy has only in-frame clones and leaves some out. The repertoire has 200,000 or so clones, roughly 81% of them found once; the top ten carry less than 2.5%. The specimen was PBMCs. The receptor source for this set is a woman between 25 and 40 years old in good health and CMV-seropositive.

With respect to this clone: One junction end does not reproduce the germline sequence, and a read error may be involved. J is TRBJ2-3 and V is TRBV4-2; the match to TRBD2 covers 7 bases. CDR1 is LGHNA and CDR2 is YNFKEQ in the germline V gene. CDR3 length equals 18 residues. The CDR3 region is CASSQGASGSGSTDAQYF. Written as DNA, the CDR3 is TGTGCCAGCAGCCAAGGGGCTAGCGGCTCCGGCAGCACAGATGCGCAGTATTTT.

V gene TRBV7-9 combines with J gene TRBJ2-3, with 8 nucleotides matching TRBD1. The CDR3 is 15 residues long. The V segment lost 4 bases and the J segment 0 bases; nucleotides outside the gene matches: 3. From germline, CDR1 is SEHNR and CDR2 FQNEAQ (reference sequence). CDR3 nucleotide sequence: TGTGCCAGCAGCTCCCGGACAGGGAGCACAGATACGCAGTATTTT. Translation gives CASSSRTGSTDTQYF.

The V gene is TRBV18, the J gene TRBJ2-7; 8 bases align to TRBD1. The CDR3 covers 14 residues. The germline V gene has CDR1 KGHSH and CDR2 LQKENI. The trim removed 3 bases at V and 2 bases at J, leaving 3 bases unmatched. CDR3 protein: CASSPGTGAYEQYF. Written as DNA, the CDR3 is TGTGCCAGCTCACCCGGGACAGGCGCCTACGAGCAGTACTTC. Complete variable domain (other parts from reference TRBV18 and TRBJ2-7): NAGVMQNPRHLVRRRGQEARLRCSPMKGHSHVYWYRQLPEEGLKFMVYLQKENIIDESGMPKERFSAEFPKEGPSILRIQQVVRGDSAAYFCASSPGTGAYEQYFGPGTRLTVT.

The chain is built from TRBV20-1 and TRBJ2-1; D is uncertain. The V gene lost 2 bases and the J gene lost 14 bases, with 10 bases spanning the gap. The CDR3 spans 10 residues. Germline V gene data show CDR1 as DFQATT and CDR2 as SNEGSKA (reference sequence). CDR3 sequence reads: CSARRVQEFF. The DNA of the CDR3 is TGCAGTGCTAGACGTGTGCAGGAGTTCTTC.